The 25 T cell receptor beta chains in this list originate from one sample, sequenced in a study of T cells expressing NK-cell markers. TCRdb reprocessed the 5' RACE reads, with one entry per CDR3 protein and no DNA. This sample carries under 500,000 distinct CDR3 sequences, with about 7.1% going to the ten biggest clones. The sequencing input was blood T cells: a sorted CD56 or NKG2C T cell subset, CD4+ or CD8+ T cells, or bulk PBMC T cells (not recorded which). All receptors come from a woman aged 18 to 75 in good health.

This chain links TRBV27 with TRBJ2-2; the D gene TCRdb calls, TRBD2, cannot be checked with no DNA. The CDR3 length is 14 residues. Germline CDR1 and CDR2: MNHEY and SMNVEV (reference sequence). The CDR3 spells CASSFGSPGGELFF.

The rearrangement joins TRBV20-1 to TRBJ2-1; without DNA, the TCRdb call of TRBD1 cannot be checked. There are 14 residues in the CDR3. The germline V gene has CDR1 DFQATT and CDR2 SNEGSKA (reference sequence). The CDR3 loop is CSADRGFAYNEQFF.

Here the CDR3 reads CAIMGGSSYNEQFF. The J gene is TRBJ2-1, the V gene TRBV10-3; TCRdb outputs TRBD1, but without DNA this stays unchecked. The CDR3 totals 14 residues. Germline assignment: CDR1 ENHRY and CDR2 SYGVKD.

The rearrangement joins TRBV7-2 to TRBJ2-4; TCRdb returns TRBD2, unconfirmable since there is no DNA. The CDR3 is 16 residues long. Germline-derived CDR1 and CDR2 are SGHTA and FQGNSA. The CDR3 sequence is CASSLGTSGVKNIQYF.

The chain employs TRBV4-3 and TRBJ1-1. CDR1 is LGHNA, CDR2 YSLEER, per germline. The length of the CDR3 is 16 residues. CDR3 region: CASSQGDWARNTEAFF.

The chain links TRBV5-1 to TRBJ2-7; TCRdb calls TRBD2, which cannot be checked without DNA. This CDR3 is built from 14 residues. The germline CDR1 and CDR2 sequences are SGHRS and YFSETQ. This CDR3 is CASSRTSGIYEQYF.

This sequence joins TRBV19 and TRBJ1-2. Germline V CDR1 and CDR2: LNHDA, SQIVND (reference sequence). The CDR3 covers 13 residues. CDR3 protein: CASSMGFASGYTF.

V is TRBV5-1 and J is TRBJ2-1; no DNA is available, so the TRBD1 call from TCRdb remains unchecked. The length of the CDR3 is 15 residues. From germline, CDR1 is SGHRS and CDR2 YFSETQ. CDR3 in amino acids: CASKALRGSGNEQFF.

V and J are TRBV15 and TRBJ2-5. CDR1 and CDR2 from the germline V gene are LNHNV and YYDKDF (reference sequence). The CDR3 is made up of 15 amino acids. The CDR3 loop is CATSRDYKAQETQYF.

The chain uses TRBV6-1 and TRBJ2-1. The CDR3 consists of 14 residues. CDR1 is MNHNS, CDR2 SASEGT, per germline. CDR3 in amino acids: CASRPRSGYNEQFF.

The V gene is TRBV18, the J gene TRBJ1-3. The CDR3 loop spans 17 amino acids. Germline V CDR1 and CDR2: KGHSH, LQKENI. CDR3 residues: CASSPPRPGLTGNTIYF.

This chain uses TRBV6-5 with TRBJ2-1; the D call from TCRdb, TRBD1, cannot be confirmed without DNA. Germline lookup yields CDR1 MNHEY and CDR2 SVGAGI. The CDR3 loop spans 17 amino acids. The CDR3 spells CASSYMTDRGRRVEQFF.

J is TRBJ2-1 and V is TRBV5-6; TCRdb indicates TRBD1, and absent DNA this call remains unverified. This CDR3 region has 15 residues. Germline V CDR1 and CDR2: SGHDT, YYEEEE. CDR3 protein: CASSLNFRRDNEQFF.

The J gene is TRBJ2-7, the V gene TRBV6-1; TCRdb lists TRBD1, though no DNA is available to test this call. From germline, CDR1 is MNHNS and CDR2 SASEGT. The CDR3 loop spans 15 amino acids. CDR3 in amino acids: CATHERTTSSYEQYF.

The gene calls are TRBV7-8 and TRBJ1-1; there is no DNA to check the TCRdb D call of TRBD1. CDR1 and CDR2 from the germline V gene are SGHVS and FQNEAQ. CDR3 length: 16 residues. Here the CDR3 reads CASSQRLQGKGTEAFF.

The gene calls are TRBV29-1 and TRBJ1-1; the D gene TCRdb calls, TRBD1, cannot be checked with no DNA. The CDR3 is made up of 12 amino acids. The germline V gene encodes CDR1 SQVTM and CDR2 ANQGSEA. The CDR3 here is CSGQDIDTEAFF.

This chain connects TRBV6-2 or TRBV6-3 to TRBJ1-1; TCRdb gives TRBD1 as the D gene, but with no DNA this cannot be confirmed. This CDR3 spans 11 amino acids. Germline CDR1 is MNHEY and CDR2 is SVGEGT. CDR3 sequence: CAIGQGAEAFF.

The V gene is TRBV4-3, the J gene TRBJ1-5. The CDR3 runs 13 residues. From germline, CDR1 is LGHNA and CDR2 YSLEER. CDR3: CASSQVSGQPQHF.

The chain links TRBV9 to TRBJ2-5; TCRdb indicates TRBD2, and absent DNA this call remains unverified. The CDR3 is 14 amino acids. The germline V gene encodes CDR1 SGDLS and CDR2 YYNGEE. CDR3 loop: CASSVVPSRETQYF.

The chain recombines TRBV12-3 or TRBV12-4 with TRBJ2-7; the TRBD1 assignment by TCRdb is unverifiable without DNA. The CDR3 is 14 residues long. The CDR3 here is CASSPRGGRGEQYF.

This chain connects TRBV7-2 to TRBJ2-7. This CDR3 spans 12 amino acids. The germline gives CDR1 SGHTA, CDR2 FQGNSA. The chain's CDR3 is CASSLFGREQYF.

This CDR3 is CASSYSRTSWSYEQYF. This chain uses TRBV6-5 with TRBJ2-7; TCRdb's D gene call, TRBD2, goes unchecked for lack of DNA. Germline CDR1 reads MNHEY; CDR2 reads SVGAGI. The CDR3 is 16 residues long.

V gene TRBV29-1 combines with J gene TRBJ2-7; with no DNA, the TCRdb D assignment of TRBD1 cannot be verified. The germline V gene has CDR1 SQVTM and CDR2 ANQGSEA. The CDR3 consists of 12 residues. CDR3 protein: CSVGGEPYEQYF.

The chain employs TRBV5-1 and TRBJ1-2; the D call of TRBD1 rests on TCRdb alone, since no DNA is present to check it. The CDR3 spans 15 residues. Germline V lookup: CDR1 SGHRS, CDR2 YFSETQ. CDR3 amino acids: CASSLGGGSNYGYTF.

J is TRBJ2-1 and V is TRBV2. Germline lookup yields CDR1 SNHLY and CDR2 FYNNEI. This CDR3 has 11 amino acids. The CDR3 reads CASSGGNEQFF.